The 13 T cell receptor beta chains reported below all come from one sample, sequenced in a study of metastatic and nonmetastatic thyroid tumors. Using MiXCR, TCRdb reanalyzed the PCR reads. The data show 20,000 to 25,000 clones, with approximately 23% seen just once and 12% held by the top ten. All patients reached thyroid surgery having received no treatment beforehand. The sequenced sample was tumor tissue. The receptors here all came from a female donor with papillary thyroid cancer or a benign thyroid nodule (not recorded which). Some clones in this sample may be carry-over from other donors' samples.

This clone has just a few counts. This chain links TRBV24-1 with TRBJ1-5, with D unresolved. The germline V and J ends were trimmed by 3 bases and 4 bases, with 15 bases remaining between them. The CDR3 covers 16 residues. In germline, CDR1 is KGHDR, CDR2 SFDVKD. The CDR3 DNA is TGTGCCACCAGTGATAGCCAGGCCTTCGGTAATCAGCCCCAGCATTTT. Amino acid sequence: CATSDSQAFGNQPQHF.

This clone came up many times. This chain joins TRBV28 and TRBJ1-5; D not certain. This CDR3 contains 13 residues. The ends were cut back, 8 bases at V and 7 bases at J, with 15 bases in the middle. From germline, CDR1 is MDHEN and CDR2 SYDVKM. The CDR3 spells CASQVSYDQPQHF. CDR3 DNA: TGTGCCAGCCAGGTATCGTACGACCAGCCCCAGCATTTT.

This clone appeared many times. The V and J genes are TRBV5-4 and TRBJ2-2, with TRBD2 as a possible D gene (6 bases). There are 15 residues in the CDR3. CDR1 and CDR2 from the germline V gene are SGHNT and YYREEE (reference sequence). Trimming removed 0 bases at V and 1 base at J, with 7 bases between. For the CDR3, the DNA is TGTGCCAGCAGCTTGGCCGGGAGGAACACCGGGGAGCTGTTTTTT. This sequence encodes CASSLAGRNTGELFF.

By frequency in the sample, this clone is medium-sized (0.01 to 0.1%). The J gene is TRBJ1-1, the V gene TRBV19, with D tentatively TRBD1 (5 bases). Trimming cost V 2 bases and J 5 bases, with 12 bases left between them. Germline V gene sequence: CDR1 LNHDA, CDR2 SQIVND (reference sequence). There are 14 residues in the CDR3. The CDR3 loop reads CASSISAGRTEAFF. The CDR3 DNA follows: TGTGCCAGTAGTATATCAGCAGGGCGAACTGAAGCTTTCTTT.

The CDR3 loop is CASSPGGEAYEQYF. The DNA for the CDR3 is TGTGCCAGCAGCCCGGGCGGGGAAGCCTACGAGCAGTACTTC. V usage is TRBV11-3 and J usage is TRBJ2-7; D may be TRBD2 (6 bases). From germline, CDR1 is SGHNT and CDR2 YENEEA. The CDR3 loop spans 14 amino acids. Trimming cost V 5 bases and J 2 bases, with 13 bases left between them.

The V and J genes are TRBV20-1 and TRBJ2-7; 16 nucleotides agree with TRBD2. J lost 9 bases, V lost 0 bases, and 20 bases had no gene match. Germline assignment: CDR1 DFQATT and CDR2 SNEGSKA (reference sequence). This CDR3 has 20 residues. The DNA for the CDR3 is TGCAGTGCTAGAGAACGACCCGGGACTAGCGGGAGGGCTATGTCGCCGGGGCAGTACTTC. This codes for CSARERPGTSGRAMSPGQYF.

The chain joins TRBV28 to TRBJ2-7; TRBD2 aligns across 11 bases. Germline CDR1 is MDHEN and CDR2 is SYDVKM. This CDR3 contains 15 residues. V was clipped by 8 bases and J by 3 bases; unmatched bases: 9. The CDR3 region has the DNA TGTGCCAGCGCTTCCCGGCTAGCGGGAGGCTACGAGCAGTACTTC. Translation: CASASRLAGGYEQYF.

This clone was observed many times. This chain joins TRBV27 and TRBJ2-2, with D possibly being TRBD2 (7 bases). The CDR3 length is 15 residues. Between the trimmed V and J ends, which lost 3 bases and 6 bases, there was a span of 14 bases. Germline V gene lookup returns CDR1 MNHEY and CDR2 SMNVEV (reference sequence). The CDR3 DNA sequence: TGTGCCAGCAGTTTCTGGGGGGGCCGTTCCGGGGAGCTGTTTTTT. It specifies CASSFWGGRSGELFF.

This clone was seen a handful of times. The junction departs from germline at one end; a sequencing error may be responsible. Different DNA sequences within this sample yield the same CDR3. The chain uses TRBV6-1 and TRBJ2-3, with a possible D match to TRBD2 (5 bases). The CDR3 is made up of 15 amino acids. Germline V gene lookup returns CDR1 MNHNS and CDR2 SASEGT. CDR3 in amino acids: CASGPSGSSTDTQYF. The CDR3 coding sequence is TGTGCCAGCGGACCGAGTGGTTCTAGCACAGATACACAGTATTTT.

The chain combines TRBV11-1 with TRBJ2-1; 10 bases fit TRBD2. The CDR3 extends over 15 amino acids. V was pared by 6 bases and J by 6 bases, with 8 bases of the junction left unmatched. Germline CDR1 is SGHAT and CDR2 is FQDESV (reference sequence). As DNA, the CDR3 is TGTGCCAGCAGACATACTAGCGGGACTTTCAATGAGCAGTTCTTC. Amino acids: CASRHTSGTFNEQFF.

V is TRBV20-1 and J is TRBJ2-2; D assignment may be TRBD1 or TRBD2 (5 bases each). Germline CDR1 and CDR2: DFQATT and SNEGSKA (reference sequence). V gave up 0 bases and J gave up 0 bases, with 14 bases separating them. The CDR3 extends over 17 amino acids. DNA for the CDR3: TGCAGTGCTAGAGATTCCAGGGACCAGCCGAACACCGGGGAGCTGTTTTTT. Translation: CSARDSRDQPNTGELFF.

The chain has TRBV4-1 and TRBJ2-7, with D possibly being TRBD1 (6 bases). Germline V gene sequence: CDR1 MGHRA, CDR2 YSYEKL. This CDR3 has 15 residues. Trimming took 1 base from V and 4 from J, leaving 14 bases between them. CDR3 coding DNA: TGCGCCAGCAGCCAAGTAGACAGGACTGCTTACGAGCAGTACTTC. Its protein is CASSQVDRTAYEQYF.

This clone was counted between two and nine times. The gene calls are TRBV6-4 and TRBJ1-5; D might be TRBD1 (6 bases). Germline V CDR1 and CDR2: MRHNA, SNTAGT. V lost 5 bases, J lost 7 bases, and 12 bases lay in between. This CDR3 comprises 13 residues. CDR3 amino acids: CASSYETGQPQHF. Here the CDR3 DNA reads TGTGCCAGCAGTTATGAGACAGGCCAGCCCCAGCATTTT.